The clone carrying this TCR beta chain has a single count. The data are from a study of blood T cell repertoires in COVID-19. Across the whole study: Researchers got acute and convalescent COVID-19 samples from the United States, Italy and Spain. Sources were T cells, B-cell-depleted T cells, or PBMCs; the material itself was cDNA or gDNA.

Sequencing was performed with immunoSEQ multiplex PCR; in TCRdb, only in-frame clones are kept and a portion is missing. The sample comprises under 450,000 clones, over 75% of which are singletons, and approximately 1.5% rests with the top ten. Per the germline V gene, CDR1 is GTSNPN and CDR2 is SVGIG (reference sequence). The V end was cut by 2 bases, the J end by 3 bases, with 20 bases between. The CDR3 has 17 amino acids. Enrollment of patients from Seattle took place during active infection, with longitudinal follow-up. V gene TRBV30 combines with J gene TRBJ1-5; D remains unclear. Material: peripheral blood. The sequence was obtained from a woman in her thirties or forties with COVID-19, enrolled during active disease. The CDR3 DNA reads TGTGCCTGGAGTACCCGGAGGGAACTGGGCCCCAATCAGCCCCAGCATTTT. Protein sequence: CAWSTRRELGPNQPQHF.